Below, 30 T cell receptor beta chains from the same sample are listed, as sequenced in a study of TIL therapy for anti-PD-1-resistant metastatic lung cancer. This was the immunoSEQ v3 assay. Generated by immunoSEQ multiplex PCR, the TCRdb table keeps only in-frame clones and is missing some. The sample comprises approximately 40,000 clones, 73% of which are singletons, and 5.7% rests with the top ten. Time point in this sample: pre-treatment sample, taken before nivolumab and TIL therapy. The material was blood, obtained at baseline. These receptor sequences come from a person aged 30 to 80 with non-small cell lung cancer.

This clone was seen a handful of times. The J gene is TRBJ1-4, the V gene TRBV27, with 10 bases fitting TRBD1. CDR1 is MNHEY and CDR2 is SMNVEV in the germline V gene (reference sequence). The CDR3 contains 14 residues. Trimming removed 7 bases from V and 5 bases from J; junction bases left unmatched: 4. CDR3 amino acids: CASKTGQGNEKLFF. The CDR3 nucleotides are TGTGCCAGCAAAACGGGACAGGGGAATGAAAAACTGTTTTTT.

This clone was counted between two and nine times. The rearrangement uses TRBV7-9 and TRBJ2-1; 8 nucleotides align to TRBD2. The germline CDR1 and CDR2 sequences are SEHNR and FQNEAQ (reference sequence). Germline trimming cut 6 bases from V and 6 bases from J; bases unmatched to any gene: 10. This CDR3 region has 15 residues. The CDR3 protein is CASRREVLAVNEQFF. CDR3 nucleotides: TGTGCCAGCAGACGTGAGGTACTAGCGGTCAATGAGCAGTTCTTC.

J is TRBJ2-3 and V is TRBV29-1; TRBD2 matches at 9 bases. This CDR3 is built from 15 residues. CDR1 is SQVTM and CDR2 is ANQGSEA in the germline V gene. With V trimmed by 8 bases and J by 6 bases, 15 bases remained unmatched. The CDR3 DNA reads TGCAGCTATAGTAGACTAGCGGCCTCGGGGGATACGCAGTATTTT. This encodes CSYSRLAASGDTQYF.

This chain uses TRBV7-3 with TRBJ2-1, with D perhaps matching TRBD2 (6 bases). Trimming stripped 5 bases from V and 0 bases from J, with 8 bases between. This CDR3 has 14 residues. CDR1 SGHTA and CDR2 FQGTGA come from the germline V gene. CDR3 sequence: CASSETSSYNEQFF. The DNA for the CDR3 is TGTGCCAGCAGCGAGACTAGCTCCTACAATGAGCAGTTCTTC.

The CDR3 loop is CASSLELLGTVYEQYF. CDR3 coding DNA: TGTGCCAGCAGCTTAGAATTGTTAGGGACAGTTTACGAGCAGTACTTC. The V gene is TRBV7-8, the J gene TRBJ2-7; 7 bases align to TRBD1. This CDR3 has 16 amino acids. Per germline, CDR1 SGHVS and CDR2 FQNEAQ. V shed 1 base, J shed 4 bases, and the junction held 10 bases outside the gene matches.

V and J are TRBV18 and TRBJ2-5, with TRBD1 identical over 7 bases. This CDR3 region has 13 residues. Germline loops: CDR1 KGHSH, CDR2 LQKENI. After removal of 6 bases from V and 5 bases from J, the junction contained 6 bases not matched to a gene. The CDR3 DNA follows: TGTGCCAGCTCGACAGGGAAGACGGAGACCCAGTACTTC. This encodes CASSTGKTETQYF.

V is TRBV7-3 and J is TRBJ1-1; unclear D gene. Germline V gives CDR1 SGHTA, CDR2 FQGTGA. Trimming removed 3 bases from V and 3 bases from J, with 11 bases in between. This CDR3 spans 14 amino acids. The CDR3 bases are TGTGCCAGCAGCTTCCGGGGTAGGGACACTGAAGCTTTCTTT. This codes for CASSFRGRDTEAFF.

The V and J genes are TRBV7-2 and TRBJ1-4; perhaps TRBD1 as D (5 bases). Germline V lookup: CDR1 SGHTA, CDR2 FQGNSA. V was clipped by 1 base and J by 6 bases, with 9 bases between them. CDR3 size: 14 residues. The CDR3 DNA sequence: TGTGCCAGCAGCTTAGTAGGGGCAGATGAAAAACTGTTTTTT. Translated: CASSLVGADEKLFF.

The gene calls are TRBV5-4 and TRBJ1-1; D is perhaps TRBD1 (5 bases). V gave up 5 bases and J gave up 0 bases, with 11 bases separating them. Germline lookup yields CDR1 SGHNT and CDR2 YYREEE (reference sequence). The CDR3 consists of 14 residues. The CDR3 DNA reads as TGTGCCAGCAGTCCCGGGACGGTGAACACTGAAGCTTTCTTT. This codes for CASSPGTVNTEAFF.

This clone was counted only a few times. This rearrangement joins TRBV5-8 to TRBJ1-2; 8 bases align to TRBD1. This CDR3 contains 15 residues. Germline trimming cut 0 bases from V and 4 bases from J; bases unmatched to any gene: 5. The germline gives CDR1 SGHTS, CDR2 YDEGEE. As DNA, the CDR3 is TGTGCCAGCAGCTTGGGGGCAGGGGGCTTCTATGGCTACACCTTC. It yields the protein CASSLGAGGFYGYTF.

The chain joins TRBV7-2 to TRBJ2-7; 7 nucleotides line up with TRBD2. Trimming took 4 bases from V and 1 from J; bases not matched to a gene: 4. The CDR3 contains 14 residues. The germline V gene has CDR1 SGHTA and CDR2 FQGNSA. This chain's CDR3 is CASSSRGVSYEQYF. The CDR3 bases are TGTGCCAGCAGCTCCCGGGGGGTATCCTACGAGCAGTACTTC.

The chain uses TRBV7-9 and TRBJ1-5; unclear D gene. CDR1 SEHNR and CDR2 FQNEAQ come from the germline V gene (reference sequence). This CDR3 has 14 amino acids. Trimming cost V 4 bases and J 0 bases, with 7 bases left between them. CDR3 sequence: CASSSGSSNQPQHF. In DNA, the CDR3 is TGTGCCAGCAGCTCGGGATCTAGCAATCAGCCCCAGCATTTT.

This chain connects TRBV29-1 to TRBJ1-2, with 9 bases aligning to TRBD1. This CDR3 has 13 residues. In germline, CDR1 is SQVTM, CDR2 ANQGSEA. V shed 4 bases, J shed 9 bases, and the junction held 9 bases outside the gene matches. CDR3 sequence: CSVGLRTGDSYTF. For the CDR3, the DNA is TGCAGCGTTGGCCTACGGACAGGGGATAGCTACACCTTC.

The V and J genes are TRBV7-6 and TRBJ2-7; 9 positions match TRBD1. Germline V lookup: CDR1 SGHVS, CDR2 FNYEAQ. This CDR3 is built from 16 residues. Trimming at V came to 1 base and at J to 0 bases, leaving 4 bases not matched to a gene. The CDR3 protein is CASSLDDRGGSYEQYF. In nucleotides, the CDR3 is TGTGCCAGCAGCTTAGATGACAGGGGGGGCTCCTACGAGCAGTACTTC.

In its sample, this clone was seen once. The CDR3 region has the DNA TGCGCCAGCAGCCCGCCCTTGGACAGCTACAATGAGCAGTTCTTC. Its translation is CASSPPLDSYNEQFF. The V and J genes are TRBV5-1 and TRBJ2-1; possibly TRBD1 for D (6 bases). Germline V gene sequence: CDR1 SGHRS, CDR2 YFSETQ. There are 15 residues in the CDR3. The V and J ends lost 4 bases and 3 bases respectively, with 14 bases between them.

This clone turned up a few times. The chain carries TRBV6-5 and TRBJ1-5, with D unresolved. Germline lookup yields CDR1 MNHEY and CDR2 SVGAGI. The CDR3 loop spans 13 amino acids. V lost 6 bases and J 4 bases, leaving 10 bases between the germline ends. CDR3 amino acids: CASRYRENQPQHF. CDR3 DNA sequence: TGTGCCAGCAGGTACAGAGAGAATCAGCCCCAGCATTTT.

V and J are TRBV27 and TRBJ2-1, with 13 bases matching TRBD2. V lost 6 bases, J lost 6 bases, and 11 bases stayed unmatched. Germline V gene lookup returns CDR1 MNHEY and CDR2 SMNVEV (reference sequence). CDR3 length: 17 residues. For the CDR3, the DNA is TGTGCCAGCAGACGCATAACGGGACTAGCGGGACGCAATGAGCAGTTCTTC. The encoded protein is CASRRITGLAGRNEQFF.

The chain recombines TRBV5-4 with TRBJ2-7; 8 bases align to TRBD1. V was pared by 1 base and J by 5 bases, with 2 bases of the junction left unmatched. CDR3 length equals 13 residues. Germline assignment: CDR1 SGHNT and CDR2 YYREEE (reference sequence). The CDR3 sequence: CASSLTGGDEQYF. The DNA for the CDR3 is TGTGCCAGCAGCTTGACAGGGGGAGACGAGCAGTACTTC.

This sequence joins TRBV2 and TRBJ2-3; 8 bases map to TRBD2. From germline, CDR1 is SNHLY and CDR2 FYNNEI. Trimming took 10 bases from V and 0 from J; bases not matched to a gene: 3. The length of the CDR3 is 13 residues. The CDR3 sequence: CATRGGSTDTQYF. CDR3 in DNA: TGTGCCACCCGGGGGGGGAGCACAGATACGCAGTATTTT.

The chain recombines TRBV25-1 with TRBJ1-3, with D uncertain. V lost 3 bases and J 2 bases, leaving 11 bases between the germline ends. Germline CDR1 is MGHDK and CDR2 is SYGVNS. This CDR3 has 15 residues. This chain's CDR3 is CASSDPSWAGNTIYF. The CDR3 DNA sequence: TGTGCCAGCAGTGATCCCTCATGGGCTGGAAACACCATATATTTT.

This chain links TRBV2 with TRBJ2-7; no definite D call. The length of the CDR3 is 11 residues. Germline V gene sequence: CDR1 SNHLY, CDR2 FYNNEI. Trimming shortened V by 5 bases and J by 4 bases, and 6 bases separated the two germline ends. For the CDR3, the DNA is TGTGCCAGCAGTAGGACGTACGAGCAGTACTTC. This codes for CASSRTYEQYF.

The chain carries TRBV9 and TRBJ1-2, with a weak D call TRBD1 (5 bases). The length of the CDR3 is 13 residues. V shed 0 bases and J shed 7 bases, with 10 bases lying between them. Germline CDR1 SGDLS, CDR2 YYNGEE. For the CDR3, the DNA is TGTGCCAGCAGCGTAGACAGGTTTCGTGGCTACACCTTC. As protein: CASSVDRFRGYTF.

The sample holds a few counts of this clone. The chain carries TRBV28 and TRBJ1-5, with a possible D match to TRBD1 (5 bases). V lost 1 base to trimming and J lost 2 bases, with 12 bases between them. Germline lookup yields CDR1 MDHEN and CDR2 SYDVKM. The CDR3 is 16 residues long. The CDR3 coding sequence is TGTGCCAGCAGTTTATCCCAAGGGGAGGGCAATCAGCCCCAGCATTTT. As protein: CASSLSQGEGNQPQHF.

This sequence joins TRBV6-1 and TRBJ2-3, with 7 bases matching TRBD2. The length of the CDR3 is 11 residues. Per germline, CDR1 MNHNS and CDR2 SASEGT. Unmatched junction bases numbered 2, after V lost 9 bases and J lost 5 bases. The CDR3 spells CARGGVDTQYF. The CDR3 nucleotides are TGTGCCAGGGGGGGGGTAGATACGCAGTATTTT.

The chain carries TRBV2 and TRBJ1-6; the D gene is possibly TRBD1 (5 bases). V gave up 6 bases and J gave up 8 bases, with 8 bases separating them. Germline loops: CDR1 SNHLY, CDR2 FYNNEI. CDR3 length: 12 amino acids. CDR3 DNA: TGTGCCAGCAGGCAGGGCTATTCACCCCTCCACTTT. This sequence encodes CASRQGYSPLHF. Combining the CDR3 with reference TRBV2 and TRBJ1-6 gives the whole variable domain EPEVTQTPSHQVTQMGQEVILRCVPISNHLYFYWYRQILGQKVEFLVSFYNNEISEKSEIFDDQFSVERPDGSNFTLKIRSTKLEDSAMYFCASRQGYSPLHFGNGTRLTVT.

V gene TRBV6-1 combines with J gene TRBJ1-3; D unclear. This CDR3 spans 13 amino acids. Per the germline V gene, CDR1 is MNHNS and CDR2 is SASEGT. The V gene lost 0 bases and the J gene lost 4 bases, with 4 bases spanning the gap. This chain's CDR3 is CASSEARGNTIYF. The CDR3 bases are TGTGCCAGCAGTGAAGCGAGGGGAAACACCATATATTTT.

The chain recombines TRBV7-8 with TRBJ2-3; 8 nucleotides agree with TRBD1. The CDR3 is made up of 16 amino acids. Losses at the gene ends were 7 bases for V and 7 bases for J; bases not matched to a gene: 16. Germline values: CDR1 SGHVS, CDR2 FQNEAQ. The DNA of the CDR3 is TGTGCCAGCAAGCCGTCCCAACAGGGGGACCGAAATACGCAGTATTTT. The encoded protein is CASKPSQQGDRNTQYF.

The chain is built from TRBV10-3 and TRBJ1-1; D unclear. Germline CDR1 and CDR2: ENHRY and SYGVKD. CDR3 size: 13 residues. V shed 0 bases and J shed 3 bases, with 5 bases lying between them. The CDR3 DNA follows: TGTGCCATCAGTGAGTCGACCTACACTGAAGCTTTCTTT. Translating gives CAISESTYTEAFF.

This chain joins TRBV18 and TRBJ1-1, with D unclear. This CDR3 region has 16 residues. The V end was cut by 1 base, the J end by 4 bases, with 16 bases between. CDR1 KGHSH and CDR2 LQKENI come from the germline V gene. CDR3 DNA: TGTGCCAGCTCACCACGGGTTGCCTTGGGAGGCACTGAAGCTTTCTTT. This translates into CASSPRVALGGTEAFF.

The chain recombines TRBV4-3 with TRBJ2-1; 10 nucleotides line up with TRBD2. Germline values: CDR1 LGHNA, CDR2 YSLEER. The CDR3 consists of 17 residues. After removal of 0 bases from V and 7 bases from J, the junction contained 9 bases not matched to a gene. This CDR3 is CASSQDPSGGAINEQFF. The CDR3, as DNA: TGCGCCAGCAGCCAAGATCCCAGCGGGGGGGCAATAAATGAGCAGTTCTTC.